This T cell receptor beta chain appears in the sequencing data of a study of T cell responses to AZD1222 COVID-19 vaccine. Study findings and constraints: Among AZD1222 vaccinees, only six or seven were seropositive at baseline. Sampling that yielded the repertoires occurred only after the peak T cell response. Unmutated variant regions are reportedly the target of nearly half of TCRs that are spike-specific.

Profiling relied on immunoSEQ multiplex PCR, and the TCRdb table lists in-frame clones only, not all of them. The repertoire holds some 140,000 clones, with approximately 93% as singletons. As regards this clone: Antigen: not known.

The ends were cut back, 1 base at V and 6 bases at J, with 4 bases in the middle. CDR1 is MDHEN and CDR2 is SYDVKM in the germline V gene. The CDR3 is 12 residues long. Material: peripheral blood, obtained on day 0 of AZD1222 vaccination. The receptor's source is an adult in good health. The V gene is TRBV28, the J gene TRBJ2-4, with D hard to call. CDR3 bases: TGTGCCAGCAGTTTATCTACAAACATTCAGTACTTC. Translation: CASSLSTNIQYF. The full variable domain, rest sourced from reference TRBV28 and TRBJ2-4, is DVKVTQSSRYLVKRTGEKVFLECVQDMDHENMFWYRQDPGLGLRLIYFSYDVKMKEKGDIPEGYSVSREKKERFSLILESASTNQTSMYLCASSLSTNIQYFGAGTRLSVL.